This is a list of T cell receptor beta chains from one sample in a study of shared T cell receptors in the human thymus. Sequencing was performed with immunoSEQ multiplex PCR; in TCRdb, only in-frame clones are kept and a portion is missing. Among some 700,000 clones listed, 80% to 90% were seen once. These data were likewise used in another study, on human thymus T cells.

The source material was thymocytes. Every receptor here comes from a girl under two years old with a congenital heart defect. CDR3s include the opening cysteine and the closing phenylalanine or tryptophan. Clone size, where shown, is once, few, many, or a class for clones that have expanded.

>.|TRBV27|TRBJ1-2
CASSFNSSGQGARDGYTF
>.|TRBV27|TRBJ2-3
CASSLSGERGVADTQYF
>.|TRBV10-3|TRBJ2-5
CAISAQGKETQYF
>few|TRBV29-1|TRBJ1-1
CSVDERNTEAFF
>.|TRBV30|TRBJ2-7
CAWSVPEASSYEQYF
>once|TRBV14|TRBJ2-7
CASSQDTRAQYEQYF
>.|TRBV15|TRBJ1-4
CATSGTGAGWEKLFF
>.|TRBV9|TRBJ1-6
CASSRGTFNSPLHF
>once|TRBV7-2|TRBJ2-3
CASTFGRTSRTDTQYF
>.|TRBV2|.
CASSLDRSSSYEQYF
>.|TRBV11-2|TRBJ1-2
CASSLGGVRAYGYTF
>.|TRBV27|TRBJ1-1
CASSPARDRVRRNTEAFF
>.|TRBV14|TRBJ2-7
CASSQEEQGPYEQYF
>.|TRBV29-1|TRBJ2-7
CSVGGGFLEGYEQYF
>.|TRBV6-1|TRBJ2-7
CASSLGSPYEQYF
>.|TRBV28|TRBJ1-6
CASSPPGWLRGPLHF
>.|TRBV28|TRBJ1-5
CASSQRFFQPQHF
>.|TRBV5-6|TRBJ1-1
CASSYPGHESEAFF
>.|TRBV5-4|TRBJ2-1
CASSALTSNNEQFF
>.|TRBV13|TRBJ2-7
CASSLEGGRYEQYF
>once|TRBV19|TRBJ2-3
CASSPKALELAGGRIATDTQYF
>.|TRBV6-5|TRBJ1-1
CASSEALDRAFF
>once|TRBV19|TRBJ1-2
CASSIPDRVGYTF
>.|TRBV15|TRBJ2-7
CATSRDLSGSSYEQYF
>.|TRBV2|TRBJ2-4
CASSAHRDRKNIQYF